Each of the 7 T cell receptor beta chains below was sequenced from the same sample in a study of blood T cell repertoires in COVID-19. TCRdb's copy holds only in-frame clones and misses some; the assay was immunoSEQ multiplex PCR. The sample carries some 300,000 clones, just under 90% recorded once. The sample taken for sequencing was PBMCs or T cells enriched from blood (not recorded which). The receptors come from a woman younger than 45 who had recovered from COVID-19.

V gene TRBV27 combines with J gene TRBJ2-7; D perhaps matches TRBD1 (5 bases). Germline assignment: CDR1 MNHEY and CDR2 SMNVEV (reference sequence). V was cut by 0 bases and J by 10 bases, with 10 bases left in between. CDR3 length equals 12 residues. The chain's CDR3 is CASSLSGQDQYF. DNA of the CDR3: TGTGCCAGCAGTTTATCGGGGCAGGACCAGTACTTC.

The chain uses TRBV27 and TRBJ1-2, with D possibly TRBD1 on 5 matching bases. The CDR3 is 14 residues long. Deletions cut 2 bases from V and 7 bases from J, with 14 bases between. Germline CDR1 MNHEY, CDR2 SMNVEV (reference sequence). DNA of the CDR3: TGTGCCAGCAGTTTAAACAGCGGAGGGACTGGCTACACCTTC. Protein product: CASSLNSGGTGYTF.

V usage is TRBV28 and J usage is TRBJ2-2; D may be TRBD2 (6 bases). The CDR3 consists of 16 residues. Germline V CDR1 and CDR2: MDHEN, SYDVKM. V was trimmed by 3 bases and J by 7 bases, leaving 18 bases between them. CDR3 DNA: TGTGCCAGCAGTTTGGTCGCGGGGCGCGGGGACGGGGAGCTGTTTTTT. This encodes CASSLVAGRGDGELFF.

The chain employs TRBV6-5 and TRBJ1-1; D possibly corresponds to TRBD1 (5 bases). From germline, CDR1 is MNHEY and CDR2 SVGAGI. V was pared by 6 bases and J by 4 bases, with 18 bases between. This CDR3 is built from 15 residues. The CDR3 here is CASRPGMGPGTEAFF. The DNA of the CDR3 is TGTGCCAGCAGGCCAGGTATGGGGCCGGGCACTGAAGCTTTCTTT.

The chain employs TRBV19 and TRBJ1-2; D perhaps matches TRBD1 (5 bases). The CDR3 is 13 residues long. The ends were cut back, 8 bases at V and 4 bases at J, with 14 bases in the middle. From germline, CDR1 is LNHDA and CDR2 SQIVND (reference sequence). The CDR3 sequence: CASSTGVPYGYTF. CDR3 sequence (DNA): TGTGCCAGTTCAACGGGGGTCCCCTATGGCTACACCTTC. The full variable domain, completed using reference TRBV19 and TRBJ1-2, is DGGITQSPKYLFRKEGQNVTLSCEQNLNHDAMYWYRQDPGQGLRLIYYSQIVNDFQKGDIAEGYSVSREKKESFPLTVTSAQKNPTAFYLCASSTGVPYGYTFGSGTRLTVV.

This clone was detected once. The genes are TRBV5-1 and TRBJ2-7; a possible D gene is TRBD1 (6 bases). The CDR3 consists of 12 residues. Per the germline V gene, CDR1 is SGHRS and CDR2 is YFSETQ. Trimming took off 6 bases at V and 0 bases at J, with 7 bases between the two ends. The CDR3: CASMGASYEQYF. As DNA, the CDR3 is TGCGCCAGCATGGGGGCCTCCTACGAGCAGTACTTC. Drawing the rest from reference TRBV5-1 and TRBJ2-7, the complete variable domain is KAGVTQTPRYLIKTRGQQVTLSCSPISGHRSVSWYQQTPGQGLQFLFEYFSETQRNKGNFPGRFSGRQFSNSRSEMNVSTLELGDSALYLCASMGASYEQYFGPGTRLTVT.

In nucleotides, the CDR3 is TGTGCCAGCAGCCAAAGGTTCGGGGTGTCTCTTGCCTACACCTTC. Amino acids: CASSQRFGVSLAYTF. This rearrangement joins TRBV11-2 to TRBJ1-2, with no clear D. The germline V and J ends were trimmed by 5 bases and 10 bases, with 23 bases remaining between them. Looked up from germline, CDR1 is SGHAT and CDR2 is FQNNGV. The CDR3 is made up of 15 amino acids.